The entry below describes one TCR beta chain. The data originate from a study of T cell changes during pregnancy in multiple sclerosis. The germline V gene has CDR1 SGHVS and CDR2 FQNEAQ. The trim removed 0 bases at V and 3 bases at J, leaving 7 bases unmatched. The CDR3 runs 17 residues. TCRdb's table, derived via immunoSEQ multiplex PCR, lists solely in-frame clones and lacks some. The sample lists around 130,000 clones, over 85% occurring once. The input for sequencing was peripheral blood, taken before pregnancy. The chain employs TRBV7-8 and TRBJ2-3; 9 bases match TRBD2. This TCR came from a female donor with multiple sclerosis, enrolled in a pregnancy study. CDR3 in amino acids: CASSLASLAGSTDTQYF. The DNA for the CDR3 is TGTGCCAGCAGCTTAGCCTCGCTAGCGGGGTCAACAGATACGCAGTATTTT.